Listed below are T cell receptor beta chains from one sample, sequenced in a study of cytomegalovirus exposure and HLA in healthy donors. Some clones are missing from TCRdb's copy, which holds only in-frame ones; the method was immunoSEQ multiplex PCR. Of 170,000 or so clones in the sample, about 80% were seen once. Sequencing was done on a sample of PBMCs. Receptor source: a woman in her 30s in good health and CMV-seropositive. Both conserved end residues are part of each CDR3. Size is stated for part of the rows, as once, few or many counts, or as a class when the clone is expanded.

>TRBV6-6|NA
CASRAQGGRYEQYF
>TRBV28|NA
CASSFGTGPSNQPQHF
>TRBV28|NA
CASSLPTGTGNSYEQYF
>TRBV7-3|NA
CASSSGTGGGKETQYF
>TRBV28|NA
CASSALGLAGVETQYF
>TRBV11-2|NA
CASSLRLSEEQYF
>TRBV4-2|NA
CASSQENTKEEKLFF
>TRBV15|once
CATATVGELFF
>TRBV19|NA
CASSLRDYGYTF
>TRBV7-6|NA
CASSLIPPISSTDTQYF
>TRBV11-2|NA
CASSLGGVNTEAFF
>TRBV7-2|NA
CASSLDLDRGNYGYTF
>TRBV10-3|few
CAISDVLNRETQYF
>TRBV5-1|NA
CASSLGPGQGLYEQYF
>TRBV5-1|NA
CASSLDVAGVYNEQFF
>TRBV4-2|NA
CASSQDEGSDGYTF
>TRBV15|NA
CATSRSSRDIGNQPQHF
>TRBV18|once
CASSPSTGENTEAFF
>TRBV28|NA
CASRYPTSGPYNEQFF
>TRBV5-1|NA
CASSLQGRRVIDTQYF
>TRBV27|NA
CASSASETYEQYF
>TRBV5-1|few
CASSLDPVANYGYTF
>TRBV10-3|NA
CAISIGRENEQFF
>TRBV28|NA
CASRGGLAAYEQYF
>TRBV25-1|NA
CASSEGGRGRLWQYF
>TRBV7-2|NA
CASSLESGWGRNYEQYF
>TRBV19|NA
CASSPLGGDTQYF
>TRBV11-2|once
CVGGRGSGANVPTF
>TRBV6-1|NA
CASGQAGYTF
>TRBV10-1|NA
CASSESLALAGKETQYF